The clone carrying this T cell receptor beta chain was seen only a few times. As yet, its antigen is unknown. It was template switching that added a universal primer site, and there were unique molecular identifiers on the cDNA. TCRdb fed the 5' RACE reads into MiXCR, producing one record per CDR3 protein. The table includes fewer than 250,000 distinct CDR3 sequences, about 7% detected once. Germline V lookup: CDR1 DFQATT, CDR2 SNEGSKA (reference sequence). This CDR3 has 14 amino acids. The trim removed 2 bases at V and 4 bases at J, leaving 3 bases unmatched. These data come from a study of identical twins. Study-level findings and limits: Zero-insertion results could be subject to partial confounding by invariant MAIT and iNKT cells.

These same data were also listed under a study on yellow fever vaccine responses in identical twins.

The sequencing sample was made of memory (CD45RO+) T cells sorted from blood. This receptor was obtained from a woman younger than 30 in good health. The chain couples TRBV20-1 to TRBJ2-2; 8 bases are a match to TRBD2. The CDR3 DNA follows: TGCAGTGCTAGACCCCGGGGGGGCACCGGGGAGCTGTTTTTT. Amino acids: CSARPRGGTGELFF.